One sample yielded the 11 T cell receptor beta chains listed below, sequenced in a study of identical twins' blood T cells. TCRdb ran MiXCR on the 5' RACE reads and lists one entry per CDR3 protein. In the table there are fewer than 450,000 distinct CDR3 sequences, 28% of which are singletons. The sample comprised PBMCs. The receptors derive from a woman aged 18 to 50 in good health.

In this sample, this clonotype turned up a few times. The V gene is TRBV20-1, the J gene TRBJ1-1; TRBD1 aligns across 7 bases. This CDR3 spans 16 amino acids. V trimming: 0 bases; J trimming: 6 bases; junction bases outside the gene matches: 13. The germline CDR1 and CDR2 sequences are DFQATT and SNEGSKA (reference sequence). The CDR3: CSARDMLRGPGAEAFF. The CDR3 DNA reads TGCAGTGCTAGAGATATGTTAAGGGGGCCTGGGGCTGAAGCTTTCTTT.

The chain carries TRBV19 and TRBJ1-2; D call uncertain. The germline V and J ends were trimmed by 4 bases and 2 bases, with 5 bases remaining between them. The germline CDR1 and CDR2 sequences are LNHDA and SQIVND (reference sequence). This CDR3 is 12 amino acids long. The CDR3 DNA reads TGTGCCAGTAGTAGACGGAACTATGGCTACACCTTC. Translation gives CASSRRNYGYTF. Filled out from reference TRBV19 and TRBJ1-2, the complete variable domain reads DGGITQSPKYLFRKEGQNVTLSCEQNLNHDAMYWYRQDPGQGLRLIYYSQIVNDFQKGDIAEGYSVSREKKESFPLTVTSAQKNPTAFYLCASSRRNYGYTFGSGTRLTVV.

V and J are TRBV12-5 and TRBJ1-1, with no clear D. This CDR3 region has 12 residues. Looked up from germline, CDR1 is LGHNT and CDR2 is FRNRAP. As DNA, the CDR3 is TGTGCCAGCGGACTGCAGAACACTGAAGCTTTCTTT. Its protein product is CASGLQNTEAFF.

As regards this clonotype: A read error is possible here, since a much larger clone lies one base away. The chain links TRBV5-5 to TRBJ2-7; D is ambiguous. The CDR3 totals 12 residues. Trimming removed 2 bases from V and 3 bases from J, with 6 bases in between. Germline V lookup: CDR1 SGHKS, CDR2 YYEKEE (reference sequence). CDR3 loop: CASSLQFYEQYF. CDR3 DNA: TGTGCCAGCAGCTTACAATTCTACGAGCAGTACTTC.

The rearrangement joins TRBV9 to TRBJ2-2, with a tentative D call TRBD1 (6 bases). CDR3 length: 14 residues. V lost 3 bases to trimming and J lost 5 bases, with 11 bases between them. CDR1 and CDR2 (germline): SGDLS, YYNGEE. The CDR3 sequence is CASSATGSTGELFF. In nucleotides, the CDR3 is TGTGCCAGCAGCGCTACAGGGTCTACCGGGGAGCTGTTTTTT. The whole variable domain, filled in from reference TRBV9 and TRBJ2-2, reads DSGVTQTPKHLITATGQRVTLRCSPRSGDLSVYWYQQSLDQGLQFLIQYYNGEERAKGNILERFSAQQFPDLHSELNLSSLELGDSALYFCASSATGSTGELFFGEGSRLTVL.

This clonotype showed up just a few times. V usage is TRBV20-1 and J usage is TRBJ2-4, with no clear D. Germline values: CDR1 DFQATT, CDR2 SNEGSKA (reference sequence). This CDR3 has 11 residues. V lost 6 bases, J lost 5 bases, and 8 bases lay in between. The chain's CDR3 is CSAGFQNIQYF. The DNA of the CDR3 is TGCAGTGCCGGGTTCCAAAACATTCAGTACTTC.

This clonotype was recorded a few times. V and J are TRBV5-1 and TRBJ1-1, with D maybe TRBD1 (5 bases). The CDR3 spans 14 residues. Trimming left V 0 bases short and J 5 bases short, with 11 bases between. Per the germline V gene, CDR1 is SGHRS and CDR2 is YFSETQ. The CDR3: CASSLGGGETEAFF. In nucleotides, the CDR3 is TGCGCCAGCAGCTTGGGCGGGGGAGAAACTGAAGCTTTCTTT.

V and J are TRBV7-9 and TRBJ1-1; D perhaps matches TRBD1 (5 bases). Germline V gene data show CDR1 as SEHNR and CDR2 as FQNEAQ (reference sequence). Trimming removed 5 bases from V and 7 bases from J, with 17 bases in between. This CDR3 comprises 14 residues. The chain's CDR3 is CASSPIQGSGEAFF. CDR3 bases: TGTGCCAGCAGCCCAATCCAGGGTAGTGGTGAAGCTTTCTTT. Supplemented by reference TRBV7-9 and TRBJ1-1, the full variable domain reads DTGVSQNPRHKITKRGQNVTFRCDPISEHNRLYWYRQTLGQGPEFLTYFQNEAQLEKSRLLSDRFSAERPKGSFSTLEIQRTEQGDSAMYLCASSPIQGSGEAFFGQGTRLTVV.

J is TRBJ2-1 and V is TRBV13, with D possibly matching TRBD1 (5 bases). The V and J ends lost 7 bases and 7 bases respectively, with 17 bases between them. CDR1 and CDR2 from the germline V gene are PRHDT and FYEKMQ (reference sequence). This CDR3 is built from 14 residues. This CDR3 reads CASTLTSRANEQFF. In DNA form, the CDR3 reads TGTGCCAGCACCCTTACGAGCAGGGCTAATGAGCAGTTCTTC.

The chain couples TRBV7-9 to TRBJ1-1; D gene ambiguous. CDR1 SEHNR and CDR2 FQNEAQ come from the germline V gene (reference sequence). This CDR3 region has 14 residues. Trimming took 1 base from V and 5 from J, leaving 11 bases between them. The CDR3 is CASSLGPDWTEAFF. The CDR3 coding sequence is TGTGCCAGCAGCTTAGGCCCAGATTGGACTGAAGCTTTCTTT. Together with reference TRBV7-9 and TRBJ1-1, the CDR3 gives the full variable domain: DTGVSQNPRHKITKRGQNVTFRCDPISEHNRLYWYRQTLGQGPEFLTYFQNEAQLEKSRLLSDRFSAERPKGSFSTLEIQRTEQGDSAMYLCASSLGPDWTEAFFGQGTRLTVV.

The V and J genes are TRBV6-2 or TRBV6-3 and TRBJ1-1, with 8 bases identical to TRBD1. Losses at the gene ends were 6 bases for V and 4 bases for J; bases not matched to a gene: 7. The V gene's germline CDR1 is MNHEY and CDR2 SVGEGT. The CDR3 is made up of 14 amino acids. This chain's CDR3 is CASRPPDRVTEAFF. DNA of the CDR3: TGTGCCAGCAGACCCCCGGACAGGGTCACTGAAGCTTTCTTT.